This T cell receptor (beta chain) is drawn from a study of cytomegalovirus exposure and HLA in healthy donors. Each donor was nominally healthy when sampled (though unrecorded immune exposures were likely). 60 Vbeta and 13 Jbeta primers were used in PCR. Assay used: immunoSEQ multiplex PCR; TCRdb lists only in-frame clones, some missing. The sample has 150,000 to 200,000 clones; nearly 80% are singletons. The V end was cut by 7 bases, the J end by 1 base, with 15 bases between. Per germline, CDR1 SGHNT and CDR2 YYREEE (reference sequence). The length of the CDR3 is 15 residues. Study-wide points: Researchers had no immune exposure information except CMV serostatus available. DRB1 had the most TCR associations and HLA-C the fewest, a later analysis found, with rates varying by HLA locus.

Remarks on this clone: The antigen is unknown.

The specimen was PBMCs. This TCR derives from a young woman in good health and CMV-seropositive. V and J are TRBV5-4 and TRBJ1-5; tentative D call: TRBD1 (6 bases). The CDR3 DNA reads TGTGCCAGCCAAGAGGGGGTCGGGAGCAATCAGCCCCAGCATTTT. This encodes CASQEGVGSNQPQHF.